These 28 T cell receptor beta chains originate from one sample sequenced in a study of blood T cells in healthy people across ages. PCR was performed a second time for about 7 to 12 cycles using a sample-barcoded 5' primer and a J-beta primer mix. One entry per CDR3 protein, called by TCRdb with MiXCR from the 5' RACE reads. The sample has approximately 690,000 distinct CDR3 sequences; over 40% are singletons. Material for sequencing was blood. These receptors originate from an elderly man in good health.

The V gene is TRBV21-1, the J gene TRBJ2-7; TRBD1 is the table's D call, not checked against the DNA. TRBV21-1 is assigned pseudogene status. This CDR3 is 13 amino acids long. The CDR3 DNA follows: TGTGCCAACCCGACAGGGTTAACTCCCGAGCAGTACTTC. Its translation is CANPTGLTPEQYF.

This clonotype was seen ten or more times. The chain joins TRBV7-2 to TRBJ2-3; D remains unclear. The germline gives CDR1 SGHTA, CDR2 FQGNSA. This CDR3 is 14 amino acids long. V was shortened by 4 bases and J by 3 bases, with 11 bases between the two germline ends. CDR3 sequence reads: CASSSPPLTDTQYF. Written as DNA, the CDR3 is TGTGCCAGCAGCTCCCCCCCCCTTACAGATACGCAGTATTTT.

V usage is TRBV20-1 and J usage is TRBJ2-2, with 10 nucleotides matching TRBD2. Trimming took 6 bases from V and 6 from J; bases not matched to a gene: 13. Germline V gene data show CDR1 as DFQATT and CDR2 as SNEGSKA (reference sequence). CDR3 size: 16 residues. CDR3 sequence (DNA): TGCAGTGCACACGACAGGCTAGCGGGAGACCCCGGGGAGCTGTTTTTT. This sequence encodes CSAHDRLAGDPGELFF.

In its sample, this clonotype was seen once. The junction shows a germline mismatch at one end, possibly a read error. The chain carries TRBV7-2 and TRBJ2-5; 7 bases map to TRBD1. The length of the CDR3 is 17 residues. Germline values: CDR1 SGHTA, CDR2 FQGNSA. CDR3 amino acids: CASGLALTGTLYNEQYF. CDR3 in DNA: TGTGCCAGCGGCTTAGCCCTGACAGGGACCCTCTACAATGAGCAGTACTTC. The full variable domain, its missing parts supplied by reference TRBV7-2 and TRBJ2-5, is GAGVSQSPSNKVTEKGKDVELRCDPISGHTALYWYRQSLGQGLEFLIYFQGNSAPDKSGLPSDRFSAERTGGSVSTLTIQRTQQEDSAVYLCASGLALTGTLYNEQYFGPGTRLLVL.

This clonotype was observed a handful of times. The V and J genes are TRBV29-1 and TRBJ1-2; tentative D call: TRBD1 (5 bases). CDR3 length: 13 residues. With 1 base removed from V and 8 bases from J, the gap between germline ends came to 14 bases. CDR1 SQVTM and CDR2 ANQGSEA come from the germline V gene. In DNA, the CDR3 is TGCAGCGTTGAAGGGAAGGGGCGGAGAGGCTACACCTTC. Protein: CSVEGKGRRGYTF.

This clonotype was seen many times. The chain uses TRBV12-3 or TRBV12-4 and TRBJ2-7, with a weak D call TRBD1 (7 bases). The CDR3 totals 14 residues. V lost 8 bases, J lost 3 bases, and 17 bases lay in between. The CDR3 DNA sequence: TGTGCCAGCTTACAGGGGACTCCTTGCTACGAGCAGTACTTC. This sequence encodes CASLQGTPCYEQYF.

CDR3 sequence: CSARPPSGSSTDTQYF. The CDR3, as DNA: TGCAGTGCTAGACCCCCCAGCGGGAGTAGCACAGATACGCAGTATTTT. The V and J genes are TRBV20-1 and TRBJ2-3; 8 bases match TRBD2. The CDR3 spans 16 residues. The germline CDR1 and CDR2 sequences are DFQATT and SNEGSKA (reference sequence). The V gene end was trimmed by 2 bases and the J gene end by 0 bases; junction bases not matched to a gene: 7.

In its sample, this clonotype was seen many times. The chain joins TRBV29-1 to TRBJ2-5; 7 bases agree with TRBD2. Germline values: CDR1 SQVTM, CDR2 ANQGSEA. The ends lost 4 bases at V and 1 base at J; junction bases unmatched: 6. The CDR3 is 14 amino acids. CDR3 bases: TGCAGCGTTGGACCGCGGGGGACCCAAGAGACCCAGTACTTC. Protein: CSVGPRGTQETQYF.

This chain connects TRBV15 to TRBJ2-2; 11 bases are a match to TRBD2. The CDR3 spans 18 residues. Trimming at V came to 2 bases and at J to 0 bases, leaving 5 bases not matched to a gene. In germline, CDR1 is LNHNV, CDR2 YYDKDF (reference sequence). CDR3 protein: CATSRSKGLAANTGELFF. CDR3 nucleotide sequence: TGTGCCACCAGCAGAAGCAAGGGACTAGCGGCGAACACCGGGGAGCTGTTTTTT.

This chain joins TRBV6-2 or TRBV6-3 and TRBJ2-4; 9 bases fit TRBD1. The J call may be mistaken, given a closer DNA end match to TRBJ2-7. Germline V gene lookup returns CDR1 MNHEY and CDR2 SVGEGT. This CDR3 contains 15 residues. CDR3 amino acids: CASSSAGTGIYEQYF. The DNA of the CDR3 is TGTGCCAGCAGTTCAGCCGGGACAGGGATCTACGAGCAGTACTTC.

The chain has TRBV20-1 and TRBJ2-3; 7 positions match TRBD2. With 6 bases clipped from V and 1 base from J, the junction kept 10 bases outside the gene matches. Germline assignment: CDR1 DFQATT and CDR2 SNEGSKA (reference sequence). CDR3 length equals 15 residues. The CDR3 loop is CSAGEAGHGTDTQYF. In nucleotides, the CDR3 is TGCAGTGCGGGAGAAGCGGGGCATGGCACAGATACGCAGTATTTT.

The chain is built from TRBV20-1 and TRBJ2-1, with 12 bases lining up with TRBD2. Germline CDR1 reads DFQATT; CDR2 reads SNEGSKA (reference sequence). V shed 2 bases, J shed 6 bases, and the junction held 14 bases outside the gene matches. This CDR3 region has 18 residues. The CDR3 DNA reads as TGCAGTGCTAGATTGGGTTATACTAGCGGGAGGAAAGCCAATGAGCAGTTCTTC. Translating gives CSARLGYTSGRKANEQFF.

In its sample, this clonotype was seen a few times. V usage is TRBV4-2 and J usage is TRBJ2-1; 10 bases match TRBD2. The CDR3 is made up of 16 amino acids. Germline loops: CDR1 LGHNA, CDR2 YNFKEQ. Trimming took 4 bases from V and 4 from J; bases not matched to a gene: 7. For the CDR3, the DNA is TGTGCCAGCAGCCTCTTAGCGGGAGGCCCGTACAATGAGCAGTTCTTC. Amino acid sequence: CASSLLAGGPYNEQFF.

The chain employs TRBV6-6 and TRBJ2-7, with D unresolved. The CDR3 spans 13 residues. Trimming took off 2 bases at V and 5 bases at J, with 10 bases between the two ends. Germline V gene lookup returns CDR1 MNHNY and CDR2 SVGAGI (reference sequence). CDR3 coding DNA: TGTGCCAGCAGTTACGCCAGGTCAAACGAGCAGTACTTC. This sequence encodes CASSYARSNEQYF.

The V call is TRBV6-2 or TRBV6-3, the J call TRBJ2-1; 7 bases fit TRBD1. In germline, CDR1 is MNHEY, CDR2 SVGEGT. V dropped 5 bases and J dropped 6; count of bases not matched to a gene: 4. The CDR3 extends over 13 amino acids. This CDR3 reads CASSRDRPNEQFF. Here the CDR3 DNA reads TGTGCCAGCAGTAGGGACAGACCCAATGAGCAGTTCTTC.

This clonotype occurred a few times. The rearrangement uses TRBV6-5 and TRBJ2-7; D not resolved. The J call may be faulty, since TRBJ2-5 better matches the DNA end. Germline V gives CDR1 MNHEY, CDR2 SVGAGI. This CDR3 has 11 residues. CDR3 in amino acids: CASSYDQTQYF. In DNA form, the CDR3 reads TGTGCCAGCAGTTATGACCAGACCCAGTACTTC.

This clonotype showed up just a few times. The V and J genes are TRBV25-1 and TRBJ2-1; a possible D gene is TRBD1 (5 bases). This CDR3 comprises 14 residues. The germline CDR1 and CDR2 sequences are MGHDK and SYGVNS. V was pared by 6 bases and J by 6 bases, with 15 bases between. The CDR3 protein is CASRGLQSGNEQFF. As DNA, the CDR3 is TGTGCCAGCAGGGGGCTACAGTCTGGCAATGAGCAGTTCTTC.

This clonotype was observed at least ten times. The chain has TRBV12-3 or TRBV12-4 and TRBJ2-5; D not resolved. V lost 5 bases to trimming and J lost 4 bases, with 8 bases between them. CDR3 length: 12 amino acids. CDR3 loop: CASSGGGETQYF. CDR3 nucleotides: TGTGCCAGCAGTGGCGGTGGAGAGACCCAGTACTTC.

CDR3 sequence reads: CASSRFAQGRTDTQYF. Written as DNA, the CDR3 is TGCGCCAGCAGCCGATTTGCGCAAGGCCGCACAGATACGCAGTATTTT. This chain links TRBV4-3 with TRBJ2-3; D is uncertain. From germline, CDR1 is LGHNA and CDR2 YSLEER. Trimming removed 4 bases from V and 1 base from J, with 15 bases in between. The CDR3 length is 16 residues.

The J gene is TRBJ2-3, the V gene TRBV24-1; D ambiguous. Looked up from germline, CDR1 is KGHDR and CDR2 is SFDVKD. CDR3 length equals 12 residues. The V gene lost 4 bases and the J gene lost 3 bases, with 4 bases spanning the gap. The DNA of the CDR3 is TGTGCCACCAGTGACGGTACAGATACGCAGTATTTT. Protein product: CATSDGTDTQYF.

The gene calls are TRBV6-1 and TRBJ2-1; the D is unclear. This CDR3 comprises 12 residues. Germline CDR1 is MNHNS and CDR2 is SASEGT. V lost 4 bases and J lost 7, with 8 bases in between. CDR3 protein: CASSGMVNEQFF. CDR3 nucleotide sequence: TGTGCCAGCAGTGGGATGGTAAATGAGCAGTTCTTC.

This rearrangement joins TRBV21-1 to TRBJ2-7. TRBV21-1 represents a pseudogene. The CDR3 sequence is 13 residues long. The CDR3, as DNA: TGTGCCAGCAGCAAAGGTTTTAGCTACGAGCAGTACTTC. This sequence encodes CASSKGFSYEQYF.

This clonotype was counted only a few times. The chain couples TRBV20-1 to TRBJ2-3, with 7 bases aligning to TRBD2. The CDR3 runs to 10 residues. V shed 2 bases, J shed 10 bases, and the junction held 0 bases outside the gene matches. Per germline, CDR1 DFQATT and CDR2 SNEGSKA (reference sequence). The DNA of the CDR3 is TGCAGTGCTAGACTAGCGGCGCAGTATTTT. Its protein is CSARLAAQYF.

This clonotype showed up many times. The chain carries TRBV29-1 and TRBJ1-5; 8 bases match TRBD1. In germline, CDR1 is SQVTM, CDR2 ANQGSEA. The CDR3 consists of 14 residues. V lost 6 bases to trimming and J lost 4 bases; unmatched junction nucleotides: 8. CDR3 bases: TGCAGCGTGGCGACAGGGGTTGAGAATCAGCCCCAGCATTTT. It encodes CSVATGVENQPQHF.

This clonotype was seen ten or more times. The chain links TRBV11-2 to TRBJ2-1; 7 bases line up with TRBD2. Germline V gene sequence: CDR1 SGHAT, CDR2 FQNNGV. There are 12 residues in the CDR3. The junction had 0 bases not matched to a gene; V was cut back by 3 bases and J by 7 bases. This chain's CDR3 is CASSFGGNEQFF. The CDR3 DNA reads as TGTGCCAGCAGCTTCGGGGGGAATGAGCAGTTCTTC.

The genes are TRBV6-2 or TRBV6-3 and TRBJ2-5; possible D gene TRBD1, 6 bases. The germline V gene encodes CDR1 MNHEY and CDR2 SVGEGT. The ends were cut back, 8 bases at V and 3 bases at J, with 7 bases in the middle. This CDR3 contains 11 residues. CDR3 region: CASGQKETQYF. CDR3 bases: TGTGCCAGCGGACAGAAAGAGACCCAGTACTTC.

This rearrangement joins TRBV29-1 to TRBJ1-1, with unresolved D. Germline loops: CDR1 SQVTM, CDR2 ANQGSEA. The CDR3 has 13 amino acids. Trimming took off 4 bases at V and 1 base at J, with 10 bases between the two ends. CDR3 nucleotide sequence: TGCAGCGTTGTAGCCGTGGAGAACACTGAAGCTTTCTTT. Translated, it gives CSVVAVENTEAFF.

V usage is TRBV20-1 and J usage is TRBJ2-5, with 9 bases matching TRBD2. The germline V gene encodes CDR1 DFQATT and CDR2 SNEGSKA (reference sequence). The junction had 8 bases not matched to a gene; V was cut back by 3 bases and J by 0 bases. The CDR3 spans 16 residues. Here the CDR3 reads CSARPGLAPYQETQYF. Written as DNA, the CDR3 is TGCAGTGCTAGGCCTGGACTAGCGCCCTACCAAGAGACCCAGTACTTC.